This T cell receptor beta chain was observed in a study of blood T cell repertoires in COVID-19. Whole-study context: Samples representing acute and convalescent COVID-19 were sourced from the United States, Italy and Spain. The cDNA or gDNA used as material had been derived from T cells, B-cell-depleted T cells, or PBMCs.

This clone has a handful of counts. Individuals drawn from approximately 26 US areas were about 18 to 90 years old. Under the authors' procedure: Estimation of nucleated cell counts was performed using reference gene primer amplification. Some clones are missing from TCRdb's copy, which holds only in-frame ones; the method was immunoSEQ multiplex PCR. V and J calls and clone size are copied from that table; D and trimming were computed from the DNA. The sample carries over 200,000 clones, approximately 84% recorded once. Germline V lookup: CDR1 KGHSH, CDR2 LQKENI. The CDR3 consists of 15 residues. V lost 3 bases and J lost 9, with 18 bases in between.

The chain links TRBV18 to TRBJ1-5; tentative D call: TRBD1 (6 bases). The sample consisted of PBMCs or T cells enriched from blood (not recorded which). This clonotype was sampled from a man aged 35-49 years who had recovered from COVID-19. The CDR3 sequence is CASSPPDRPSGPQHF. The CDR3 DNA sequence: TGTGCCAGCTCACCGCCCGACAGGCCTTCCGGGCCCCAGCATTTT. The whole variable domain, remainder taken from reference TRBV18 and TRBJ1-5, is NAGVMQNPRHLVRRRGQEARLRCSPMKGHSHVYWYRQLPEEGLKFMVYLQKENIIDESGMPKERFSAEFPKEGPSILRIQQVVRGDSAAYFCASSPPDRPSGPQHFGDGTRLSIL.